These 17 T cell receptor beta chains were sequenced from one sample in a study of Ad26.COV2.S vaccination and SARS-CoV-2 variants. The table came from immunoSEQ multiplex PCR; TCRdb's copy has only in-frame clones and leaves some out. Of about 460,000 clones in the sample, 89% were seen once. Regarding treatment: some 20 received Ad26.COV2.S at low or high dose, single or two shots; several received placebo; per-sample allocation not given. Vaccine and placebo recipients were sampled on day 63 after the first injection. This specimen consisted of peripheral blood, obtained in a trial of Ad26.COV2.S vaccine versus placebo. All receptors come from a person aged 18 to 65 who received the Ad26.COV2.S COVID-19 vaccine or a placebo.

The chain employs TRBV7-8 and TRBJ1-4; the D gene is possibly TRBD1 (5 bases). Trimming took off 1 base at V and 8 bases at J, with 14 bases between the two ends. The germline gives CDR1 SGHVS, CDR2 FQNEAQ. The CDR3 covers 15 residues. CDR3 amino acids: CASSLVGQGGEKLFF. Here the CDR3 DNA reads TGTGCCAGCAGCTTAGTGGGGCAGGGAGGCGAAAAACTGTTTTTT.

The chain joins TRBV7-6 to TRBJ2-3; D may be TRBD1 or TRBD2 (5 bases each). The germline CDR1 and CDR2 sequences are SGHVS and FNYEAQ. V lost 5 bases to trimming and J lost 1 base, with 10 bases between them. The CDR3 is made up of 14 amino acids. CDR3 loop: CASSLMGGTDTQYF. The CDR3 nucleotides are TGTGCCAGCAGCCTGATGGGGGGCACAGATACGCAGTATTTT. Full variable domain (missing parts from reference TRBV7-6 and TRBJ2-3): GAGVSQSPRYKVTKRGQDVALRCDPISGHVSLYWYRQALGQGPEFLTYFNYEAQQDKSGLPNDRFSAERPEGSISTLTIQRTEQRDSAMYRCASSLMGGTDTQYFGPGTRLTVL.

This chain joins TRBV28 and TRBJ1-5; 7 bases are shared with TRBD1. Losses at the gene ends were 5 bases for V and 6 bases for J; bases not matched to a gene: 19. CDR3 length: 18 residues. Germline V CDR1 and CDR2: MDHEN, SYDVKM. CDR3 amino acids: CASSTRPDRFYYSQPQHF. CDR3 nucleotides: TGTGCCAGCAGTACCCGGCCGGACAGGTTTTATTATAGTCAGCCCCAGCATTTT. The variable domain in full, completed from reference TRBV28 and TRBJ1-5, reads DVKVTQSSRYLVKRTGEKVFLECVQDMDHENMFWYRQDPGLGLRLIYFSYDVKMKEKGDIPEGYSVSREKKERFSLILESASTNQTSMYLCASSTRPDRFYYSQPQHFGDGTRLSIL.

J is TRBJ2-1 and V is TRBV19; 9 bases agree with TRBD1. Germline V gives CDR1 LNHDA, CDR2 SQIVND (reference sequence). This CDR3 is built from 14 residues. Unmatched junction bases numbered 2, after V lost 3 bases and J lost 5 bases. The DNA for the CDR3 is TGTGCCAGTAGTATCCGGGACAGGGACAATGAGCAGTTCTTC. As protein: CASSIRDRDNEQFF. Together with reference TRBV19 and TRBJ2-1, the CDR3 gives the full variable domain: DGGITQSPKYLFRKEGQNVTLSCEQNLNHDAMYWYRQDPGQGLRLIYYSQIVNDFQKGDIAEGYSVSREKKESFPLTVTSAQKNPTAFYLCASSIRDRDNEQFFGPGTRLTVL.

As DNA, the CDR3 is TGTGCCAGCAGTTACTCGAGGGACTGGAACTACGAGCAGTACTTC. Its protein product is CASSYSRDWNYEQYF. V is TRBV6-2 or TRBV6-3 and J is TRBJ2-7, with D possibly matching TRBD2 (6 bases). This CDR3 spans 15 amino acids. Per germline, CDR1 MNHEY and CDR2 SVGEGT. Trimming cost V 0 bases and J 3 bases, with 12 bases left between them.

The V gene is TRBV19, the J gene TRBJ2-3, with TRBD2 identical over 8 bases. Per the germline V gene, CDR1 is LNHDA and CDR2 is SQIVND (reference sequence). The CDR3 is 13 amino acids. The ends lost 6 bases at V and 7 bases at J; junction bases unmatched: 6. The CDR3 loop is CASSPGGPYTQYF. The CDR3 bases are TGTGCCAGTAGCCCGGGAGGGCCTTATACGCAGTATTTT.

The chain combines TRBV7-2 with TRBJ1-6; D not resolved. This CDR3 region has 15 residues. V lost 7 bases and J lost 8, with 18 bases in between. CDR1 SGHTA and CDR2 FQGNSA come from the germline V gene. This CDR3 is CASTPVEWSDSPLHF. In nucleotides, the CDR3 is TGTGCCAGCACCCCTGTCGAGTGGTCGGATTCACCCCTCCACTTT.

The CDR3, as DNA: TGTGCCACCAGCAGGACCCCTGGACAGATTACACAAGATACGCAGTATTTT. Translating it yields CATSRTPGQITQDTQYF. The chain combines TRBV15 with TRBJ2-3, with D possibly being TRBD1 (6 bases). This CDR3 has 17 residues. Trimming removed 3 bases at V and 5 bases at J, with 21 bases between. CDR1 is LNHNV and CDR2 is YYDKDF in the germline V gene (reference sequence).

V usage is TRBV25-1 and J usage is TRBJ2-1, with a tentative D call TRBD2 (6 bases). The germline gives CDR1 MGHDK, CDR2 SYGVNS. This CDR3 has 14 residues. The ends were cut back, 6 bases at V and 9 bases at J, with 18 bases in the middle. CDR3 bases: TGTGCCAGCAGCGAGGGGCAGGGACTGGTTGAGCAGTTCTTC. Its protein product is CASSEGQGLVEQFF.

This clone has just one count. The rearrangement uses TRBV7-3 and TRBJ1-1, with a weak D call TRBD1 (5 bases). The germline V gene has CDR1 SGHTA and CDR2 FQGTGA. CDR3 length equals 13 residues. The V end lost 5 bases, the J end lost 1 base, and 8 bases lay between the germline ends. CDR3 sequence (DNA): TGTGCCAGCAGCCCGGGACGGAACACTGAAGCTTTCTTT. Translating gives CASSPGRNTEAFF.

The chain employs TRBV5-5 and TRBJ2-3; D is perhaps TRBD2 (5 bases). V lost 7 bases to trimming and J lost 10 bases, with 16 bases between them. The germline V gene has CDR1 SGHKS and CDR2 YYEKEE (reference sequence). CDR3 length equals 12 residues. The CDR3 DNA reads TGTGCCAGCCGACTAAACGACGGGGCGCAGTATTTT. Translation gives CASRLNDGAQYF.

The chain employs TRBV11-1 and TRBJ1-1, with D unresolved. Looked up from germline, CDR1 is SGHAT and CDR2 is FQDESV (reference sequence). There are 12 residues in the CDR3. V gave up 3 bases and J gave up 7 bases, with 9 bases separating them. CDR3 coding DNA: TGTGCCAGCAGCTTCGTGGGCTATGAAGCTTTCTTT. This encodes CASSFVGYEAFF. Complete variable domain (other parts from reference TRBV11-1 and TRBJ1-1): EAEVAQSPRYKITEKSQAVAFWCDPISGHATLYWYRQILGQGPELLVQFQDESVVDDSQLPKDRFSAERLKGVDSTLKIQPAELGDSAMYLCASSFVGYEAFFGQGTRLTVV.

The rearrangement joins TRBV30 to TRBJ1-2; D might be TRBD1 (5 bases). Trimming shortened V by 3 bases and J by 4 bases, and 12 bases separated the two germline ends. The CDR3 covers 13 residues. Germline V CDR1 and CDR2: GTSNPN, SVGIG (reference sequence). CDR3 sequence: CAWSPAGTYGYTF. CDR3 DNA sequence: TGTGCCTGGAGCCCAGCAGGGACCTATGGCTACACCTTC.

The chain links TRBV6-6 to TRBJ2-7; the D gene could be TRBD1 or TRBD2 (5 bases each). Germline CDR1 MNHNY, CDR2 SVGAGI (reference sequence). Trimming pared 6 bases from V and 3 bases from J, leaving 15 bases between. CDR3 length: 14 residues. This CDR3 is CASSLNRDGYEQYF. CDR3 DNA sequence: TGTGCCAGCAGCTTAAACCGGGACGGCTACGAGCAGTACTTC.

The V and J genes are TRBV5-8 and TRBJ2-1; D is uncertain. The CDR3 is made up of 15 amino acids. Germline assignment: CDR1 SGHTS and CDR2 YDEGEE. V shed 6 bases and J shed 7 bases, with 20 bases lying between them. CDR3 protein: CASTLTPLLGNEQFF. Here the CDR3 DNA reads TGTGCCAGCACTCTAACCCCTCTCCTTGGGAATGAGCAGTTCTTC.

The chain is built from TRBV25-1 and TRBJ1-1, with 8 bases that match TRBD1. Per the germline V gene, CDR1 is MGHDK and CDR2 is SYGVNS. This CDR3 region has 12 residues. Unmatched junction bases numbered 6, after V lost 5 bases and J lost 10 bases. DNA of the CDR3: TGTGCCAGCAGTTGGACAGGGAGTGGAGCTTTCTTT. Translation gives CASSWTGSGAFF.

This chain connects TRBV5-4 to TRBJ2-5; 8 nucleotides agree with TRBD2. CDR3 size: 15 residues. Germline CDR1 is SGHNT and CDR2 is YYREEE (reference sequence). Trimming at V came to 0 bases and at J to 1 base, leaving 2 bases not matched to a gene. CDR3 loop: CASSLERGGQETQYF. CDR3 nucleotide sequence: TGTGCCAGCAGCTTGGAACGGGGGGGCCAAGAGACCCAGTACTTC.